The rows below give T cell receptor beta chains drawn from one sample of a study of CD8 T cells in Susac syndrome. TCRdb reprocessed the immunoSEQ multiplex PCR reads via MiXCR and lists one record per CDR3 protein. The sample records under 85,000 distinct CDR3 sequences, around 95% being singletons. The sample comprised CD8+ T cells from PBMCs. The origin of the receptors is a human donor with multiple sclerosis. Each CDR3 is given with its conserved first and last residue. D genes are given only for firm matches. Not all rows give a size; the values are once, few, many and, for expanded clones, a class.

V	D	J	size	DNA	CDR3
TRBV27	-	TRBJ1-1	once	TGTGCCAGCAAAGAGGTGATGAACACTGAAGCTTTCTTT	CASKEVMNTEAFF
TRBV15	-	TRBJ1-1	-	TGTGCCACCAGCAGTCCTCGGGGGGTGAACACTGAAGCTTTCTTT	CATSSPRGVNTEAFF
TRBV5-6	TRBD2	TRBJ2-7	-	TGTGCCAGCAGCGGGACTAATAGTGCGGACTACGAGCAGTACTTC	CASSGTNSADYEQYF
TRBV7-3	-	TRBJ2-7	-	TGTGCCAGCAGCTTGCTTCCTTCGGGCTACGAGCAGTACTTC	CASSLLPSGYEQYF
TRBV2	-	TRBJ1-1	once	TGTGCCAGCTCGCCGGCAGGGGACACTGAAGCTTTCTTT	CASSPAGDTEAFF
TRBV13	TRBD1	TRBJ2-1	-	TGTGCCAGCAGCCCCCGGACAGGGGAATACAATGAGCAGTTCTTC	CASSPRTGEYNEQFF
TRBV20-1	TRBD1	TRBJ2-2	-	TGCAGTGCTCCCGACGGAGACAGGGCGGACGGGGAGCTGTTTTTT	CSAPDGDRADGELFF
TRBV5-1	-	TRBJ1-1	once	TGCGCCAGCAGCCACACCGGGAACACTGAAGCTTTCTTT	CASSHTGNTEAFF
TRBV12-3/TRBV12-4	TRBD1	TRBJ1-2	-	TGTGCCAGCAGTCCGAGTCCGACAGGGGGGGATGGCTACACCTTC	CASSPSPTGGDGYTF
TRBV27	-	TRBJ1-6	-	TGTGCCAGCAGTCCCACAGTCTACTATAATTCACCCCTCCACTTT	CASSPTVYYNSPLHF
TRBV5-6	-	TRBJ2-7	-	TGTGCCAGCAGCTTTGGGGGGAGAGAGCAGTACTTC	CASSFGGREQYF
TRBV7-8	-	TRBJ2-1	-	TGTGCCAGCAGCCCTGACAGCGGGTTTTACAATGAGCAGTTCTTC	CASSPDSGFYNEQFF
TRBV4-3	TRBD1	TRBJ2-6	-	TGCGCCAGCGGAACTGTAACAGGGGCTTCTGGGGCCAACGTCCTGACTTTC	CASGTVTGASGANVLTF
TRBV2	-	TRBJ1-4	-	TGTGCCAGCAGTGAATGGTCGTGGGGGGCCACTAATGAAAAACTGTTTTTT	CASSEWSWGATNEKLFF
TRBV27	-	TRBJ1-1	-	TGTGCCAGCAGTTTTGGTTCAGGCATGTACACTGAAGCTTTCTTT	CASSFGSGMYTEAFF
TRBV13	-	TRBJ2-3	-	TGTGCCAGCAGCCCGGGGCCAGATACGCAGTATTTT	CASSPGPDTQYF
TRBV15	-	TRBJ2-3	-	TGTGCCACCAGACGGACGTCGACTTCGCGGTTTACGCAGTATTTT	CATRRTSTSRFTQYF
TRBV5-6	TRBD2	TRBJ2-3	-	TGTGCCAGCAAACTAGCGGGGGATAGCACAGATACGCAGTATTTT	CASKLAGDSTDTQYF
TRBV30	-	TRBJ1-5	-	TGTGCCTGGAGTCCCGCCCGGCAGGGGCCTTATCAGCCCCAGCATTTT	CAWSPARQGPYQPQHF
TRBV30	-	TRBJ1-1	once	TGTGCCTGGAGTGTACTCGCAGGGGAGAACACTGAAGCTTTCTTT	CAWSVLAGENTEAFF
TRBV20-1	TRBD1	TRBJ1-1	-	TGCAGTGCTAGGGACCATCGCAGGGGGCGTAACACTGAAGCTTTCTTT	CSARDHRRGRNTEAFF
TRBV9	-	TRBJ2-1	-	TGTGCCAGCAGCCACTTTGGGAGTGAGCAGTTCTTC	CASSHFGSEQFF
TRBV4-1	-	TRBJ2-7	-	TGCGCCAGCAGCCAAGACAGGGGGGGCAGCGAGCAGTACTTC	CASSQDRGGSEQYF
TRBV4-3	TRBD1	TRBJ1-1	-	TGCGCCAGCAGCCGGGGACAGGGCTCCCCTGAAGCTTTCTTT	CASSRGQGSPEAFF
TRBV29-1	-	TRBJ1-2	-	TGCAGCGTTGAAGATTGGGTGGGCCGGGGAGACTATGGCTACACCTTC	CSVEDWVGRGDYGYTF
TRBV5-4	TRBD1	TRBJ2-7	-	TGTGCCAGCAGAGGACAGGGACCCTACGAGCAGTACTTC	CASRGQGPYEQYF
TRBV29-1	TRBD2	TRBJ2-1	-	TGCAGCGTTGAAGATCTCTCGGTTGGGGGAGGGAATGAGCAGTTCTTC	CSVEDLSVGGGNEQFF
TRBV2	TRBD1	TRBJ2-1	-	TGTGCCAGCAGTGATGATCCGGGACAGGGTGTCAATGAGCAGTTCTTC	CASSDDPGQGVNEQFF
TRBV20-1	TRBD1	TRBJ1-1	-	TGCAGTGCTAGAGATCCGGGGACAGGGGAATACACTGAAGCTTTCTTT	CSARDPGTGEYTEAFF
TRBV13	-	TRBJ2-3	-	TGTGCCAGCAGCCCCCCAACCCCCCCGGCCCGCACAGATACGCAGTATTTT	CASSPPTPPARTDTQYF
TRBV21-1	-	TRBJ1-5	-	TGTGCCAGCCATACGAAGTGGGGTGGCAATCAGCCCCAGCATTTT	CASHTKWGGNQPQHF
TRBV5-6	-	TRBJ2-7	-	TGTGCCAGCAGCTTGATGGACGAGCAGTACTTC	CASSLMDEQYF
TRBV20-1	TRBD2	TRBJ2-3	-	TGCAGTGCTCCGGGGCTAGCGGGAGCCGGAGATACGCAGTATTTT	CSAPGLAGAGDTQYF
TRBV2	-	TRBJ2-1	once	TGTGCCAGCAGTGAAGTTGAGCAGTTCTTC	CASSEVEQFF
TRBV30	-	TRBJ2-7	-	TGTGCCTGGAGTGTATTAGGGGCCGAGCAGTACTTC	CAWSVLGAEQYF
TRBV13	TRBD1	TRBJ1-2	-	TGTGCCAGCAGCCAACTCGGACAGGGAGACAACTATGGCTACACCTTC	CASSQLGQGDNYGYTF
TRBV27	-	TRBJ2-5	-	TGTGCCAGCAGTTTATCAGGCCAGGGGGGAGAGACCCAGTACTTC	CASSLSGQGGETQYF
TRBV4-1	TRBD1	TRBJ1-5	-	TGCGCCAGCAGCCAAGGCCCCAGGACAGGGGGCATTCAGCCCCAGCATTTT	CASSQGPRTGGIQPQHF
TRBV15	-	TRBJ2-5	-	TGTGCCACCAGCAGAGTGCCGCAGGCACAAGAGACCCAGTACTTC	CATSRVPQAQETQYF
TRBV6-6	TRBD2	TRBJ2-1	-	TGTGCCAGCAGTTACCCTCCTAGCGGGGACTACAATGAGCAGTTCTTC	CASSYPPSGDYNEQFF
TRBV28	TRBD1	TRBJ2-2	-	TGTGCCACGGGGACAGGAGACACCGGGGAGCTGTTTTTT	CATGTGDTGELFF
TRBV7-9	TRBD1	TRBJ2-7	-	TGTGCCAGCAGCTGGACAGGTAACGAGCAGTACTTC	CASSWTGNEQYF
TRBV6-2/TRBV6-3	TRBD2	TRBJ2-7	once	TGTGCCAGCAGTTACGCAGCGGGGCCCTACGAGCAGTACTTC	CASSYAAGPYEQYF
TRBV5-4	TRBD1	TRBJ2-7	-	TGTGCCAGCAGCTTGGGAACAGGGGCTAGCGAGCAGTACTTC	CASSLGTGASEQYF
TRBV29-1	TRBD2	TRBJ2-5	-	TGCAGCGCCCGATCAGCGGGGGCACTTGAGACCCAGTACTTC	CSARSAGALETQYF
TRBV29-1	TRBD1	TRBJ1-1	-	TGCAGCGCCCCGGGACAGGAGAACACTGAAGCTTTCTTT	CSAPGQENTEAFF
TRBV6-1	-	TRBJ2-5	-	TGTGCCAGCAGCGGCCCAAACCAGAAGGAGACCCAGTACTTC	CASSGPNQKETQYF
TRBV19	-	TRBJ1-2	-	TGTGCCAGTAGTACCCATCCCGGGATTAACTATGGCTACACCTTC	CASSTHPGINYGYTF
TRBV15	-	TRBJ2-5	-	TGTGCCACCAGCAGAAGACTACCGGAGACCCAGTACTTC	CATSRRLPETQYF
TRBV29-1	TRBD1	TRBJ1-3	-	TGCAGCGTTACAAACGGGACAGAAGGAAACACCATATATTTT	CSVTNGTEGNTIYF
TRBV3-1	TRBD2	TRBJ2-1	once	TGTGCCAGCAGCCCAAGCGGGACCCATGAGCAGTTCTTC	CASSPSGTHEQFF
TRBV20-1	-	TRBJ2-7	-	TGCAGTGCTACCCGGGACGATGTCCACGAGCAGTACTTC	CSATRDDVHEQYF
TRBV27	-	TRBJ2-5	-	TGTGCCAGCCGACGACCCGGGGCTGAAGAGACCCAGTACTTC	CASRRPGAEETQYF